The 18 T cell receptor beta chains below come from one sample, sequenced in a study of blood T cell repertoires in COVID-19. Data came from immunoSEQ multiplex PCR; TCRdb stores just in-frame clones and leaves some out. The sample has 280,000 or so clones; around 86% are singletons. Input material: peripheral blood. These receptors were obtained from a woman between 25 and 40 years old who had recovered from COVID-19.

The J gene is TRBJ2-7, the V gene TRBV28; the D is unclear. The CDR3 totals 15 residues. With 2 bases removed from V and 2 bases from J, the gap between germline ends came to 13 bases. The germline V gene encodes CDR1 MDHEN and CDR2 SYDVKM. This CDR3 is CASSLGGAATYEQYF. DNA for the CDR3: TGTGCCAGCAGTTTAGGCGGCGCGGCGACCTACGAGCAGTACTTC.

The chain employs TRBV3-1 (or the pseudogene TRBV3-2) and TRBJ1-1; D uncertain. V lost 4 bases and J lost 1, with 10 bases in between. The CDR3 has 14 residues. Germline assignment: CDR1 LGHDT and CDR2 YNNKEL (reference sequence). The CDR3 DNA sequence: TGTGCCAGCAGCCTGCGCCAAGCGAACACTGAAGCTTTCTTT. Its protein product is CASSLRQANTEAFF.

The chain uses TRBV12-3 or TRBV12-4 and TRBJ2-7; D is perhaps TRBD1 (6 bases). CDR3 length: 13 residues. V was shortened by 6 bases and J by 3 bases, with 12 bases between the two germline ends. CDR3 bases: TGTGCCAGCAGATTGGGGGCCTTCTACGAGCAGTACTTC. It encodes CASRLGAFYEQYF.

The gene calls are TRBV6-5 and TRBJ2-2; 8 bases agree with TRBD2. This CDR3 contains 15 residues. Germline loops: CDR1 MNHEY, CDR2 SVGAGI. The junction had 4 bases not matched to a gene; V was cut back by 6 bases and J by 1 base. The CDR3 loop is CASRLGLVNTGELFF. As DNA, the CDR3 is TGTGCCAGCAGATTGGGACTAGTGAACACCGGGGAGCTGTTTTTT.

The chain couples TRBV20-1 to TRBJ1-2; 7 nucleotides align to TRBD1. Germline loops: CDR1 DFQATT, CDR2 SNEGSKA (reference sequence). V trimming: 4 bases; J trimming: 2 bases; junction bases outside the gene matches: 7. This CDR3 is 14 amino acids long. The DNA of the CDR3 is TGCAGTGCTACTGAACCGACAGGGAACTATGGCTACACCTTC. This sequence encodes CSATEPTGNYGYTF.

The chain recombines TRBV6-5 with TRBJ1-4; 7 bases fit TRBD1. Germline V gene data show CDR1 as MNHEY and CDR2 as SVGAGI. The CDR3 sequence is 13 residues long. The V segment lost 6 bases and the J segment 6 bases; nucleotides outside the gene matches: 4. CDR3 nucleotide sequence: TGTGCCAGCAGAGAGACAGGGCATGAAAAACTGTTTTTT. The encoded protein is CASRETGHEKLFF.

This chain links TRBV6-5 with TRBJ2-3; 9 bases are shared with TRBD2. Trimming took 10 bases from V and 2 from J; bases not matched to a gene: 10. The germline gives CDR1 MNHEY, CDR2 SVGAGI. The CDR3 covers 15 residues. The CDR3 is CATTLTSGLTDTQYF. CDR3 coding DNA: TGTGCCACCACCCTGACTAGCGGCCTCACAGATACGCAGTATTTT.

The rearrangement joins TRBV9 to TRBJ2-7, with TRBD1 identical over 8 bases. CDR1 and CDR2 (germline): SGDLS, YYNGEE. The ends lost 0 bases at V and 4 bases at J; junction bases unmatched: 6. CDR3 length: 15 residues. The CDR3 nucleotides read TGTGCCAGCAGCGTAGATGGGACAGGACAATACGAGCAGTACTTC. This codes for CASSVDGTGQYEQYF.

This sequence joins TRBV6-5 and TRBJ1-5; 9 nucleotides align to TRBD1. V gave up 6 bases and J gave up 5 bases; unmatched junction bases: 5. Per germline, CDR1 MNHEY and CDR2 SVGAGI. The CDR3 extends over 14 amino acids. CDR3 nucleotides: TGTGCCAGCAGCGCACAGGGGGCTCATCAGCCCCAGCATTTT. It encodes CASSAQGAHQPQHF.

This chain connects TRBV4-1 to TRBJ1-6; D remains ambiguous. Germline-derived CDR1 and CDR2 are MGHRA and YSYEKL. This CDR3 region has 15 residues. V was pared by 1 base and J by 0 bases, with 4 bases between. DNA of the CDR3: TGCGCCAGCAGCCAAGTTCTCTCCTATAATTCACCCCTCCACTTT. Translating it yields CASSQVLSYNSPLHF.

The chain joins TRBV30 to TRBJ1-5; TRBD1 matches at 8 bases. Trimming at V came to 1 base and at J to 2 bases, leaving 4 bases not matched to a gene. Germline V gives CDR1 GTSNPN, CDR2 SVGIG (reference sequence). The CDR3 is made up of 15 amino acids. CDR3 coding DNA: TGTGCCTGGAGTGCGAACAGGGGGGGCAATCAGCCCCAGCATTTT. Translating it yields CAWSANRGGNQPQHF.

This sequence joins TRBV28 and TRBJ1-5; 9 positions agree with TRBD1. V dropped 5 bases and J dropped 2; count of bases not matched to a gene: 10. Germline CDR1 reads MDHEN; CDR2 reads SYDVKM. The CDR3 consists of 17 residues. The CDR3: CASSPTPGQGGNQPQHF. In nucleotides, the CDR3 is TGTGCCAGCAGTCCAACACCGGGACAGGGAGGCAATCAGCCCCAGCATTTT.

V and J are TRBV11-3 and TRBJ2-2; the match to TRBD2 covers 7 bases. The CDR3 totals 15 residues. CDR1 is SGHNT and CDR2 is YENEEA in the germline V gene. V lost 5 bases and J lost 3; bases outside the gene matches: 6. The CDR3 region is CASSGRDPYTGELFF. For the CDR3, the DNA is TGTGCCAGCAGCGGGAGGGACCCGTACACCGGGGAGCTGTTTTTT. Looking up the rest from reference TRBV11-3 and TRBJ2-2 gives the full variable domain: EAGVVQSPRYKIIEKKQPVAFWCNPISGHNTLYWYLQNLGQGPELLIRYENEEAVDDSQLPKDRFSAERLKGVDSTLKIQPAELGDSAVYLCASSGRDPYTGELFFGEGSRLTVL.

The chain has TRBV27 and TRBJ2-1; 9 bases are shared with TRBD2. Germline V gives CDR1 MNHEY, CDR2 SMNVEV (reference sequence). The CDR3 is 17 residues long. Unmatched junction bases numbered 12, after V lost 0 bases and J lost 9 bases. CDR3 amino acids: CASSLSSFLAGRGEQFF. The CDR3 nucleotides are TGTGCCAGCAGTTTATCGTCTTTCCTAGCGGGAAGAGGTGAGCAGTTCTTC.

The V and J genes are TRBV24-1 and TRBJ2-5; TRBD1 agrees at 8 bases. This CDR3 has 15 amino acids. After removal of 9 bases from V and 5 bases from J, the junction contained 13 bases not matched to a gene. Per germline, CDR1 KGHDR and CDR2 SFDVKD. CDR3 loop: CATGLSTGVGETQYF. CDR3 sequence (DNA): TGTGCCACCGGACTCTCGACAGGGGTGGGGGAGACCCAGTACTTC.

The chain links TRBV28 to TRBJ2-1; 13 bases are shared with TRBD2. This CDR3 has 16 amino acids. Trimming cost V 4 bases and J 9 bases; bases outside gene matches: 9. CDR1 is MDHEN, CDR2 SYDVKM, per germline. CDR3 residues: CASSSPGLAGVTEQFF. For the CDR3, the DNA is TGTGCCAGCAGTTCACCAGGACTAGCGGGAGTTACTGAGCAGTTCTTC.

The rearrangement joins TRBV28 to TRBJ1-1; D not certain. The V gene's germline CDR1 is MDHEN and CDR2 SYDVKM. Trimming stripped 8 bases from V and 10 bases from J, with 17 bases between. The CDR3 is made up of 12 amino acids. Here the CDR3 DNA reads TGTGCCAGCCGCTTTGACAAGAAGGCAGCTTTCTTT. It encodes CASRFDKKAAFF.

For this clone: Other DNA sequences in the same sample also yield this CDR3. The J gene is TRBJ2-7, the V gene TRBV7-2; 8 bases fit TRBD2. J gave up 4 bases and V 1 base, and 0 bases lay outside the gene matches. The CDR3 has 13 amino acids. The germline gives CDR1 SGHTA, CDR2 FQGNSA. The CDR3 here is CASSLGGGYEQYF. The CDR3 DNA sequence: TGTGCCAGCAGCTTAGGCGGGGGGTACGAGCAGTACTTC.